The rows below give T cell receptor beta chains drawn from one sample of a study of CD8+CD57+ T cells in acquired aplastic anemia. TCRdb re-analysed the reads in MiXCR, keeping a single row per CDR3 protein. In the table there are roughly 120,000 distinct CDR3 sequences, over 55% of which are singletons. The material sequenced was sorted CD4+, CD8+, or CD8+CD57+ T cells (not recorded which) from PBMCs. The receptors were gathered from a human donor with aplastic anemia. The CDR3 runs from the conserved cysteine through the conserved F or W. D genes are given only for firm matches. A clone size is listed for some rows: how often the clone was seen (once, few, many), or a class if it is expanded.

>TRBV24-1|TRBJ2-7|TRBD1|NA
CATTYGGGQGSYEQYF
TGTGCCACCACCTACGGGGGGGGACAGGGGTCGTACGAGCAGTACTTC
>TRBV19|TRBJ2-3|TRBD2|NA
CASSIASGVSTDTQYF
TGTGCCAGTAGTATCGCTAGCGGGGTTAGCACAGATACGCAGTATTTT
>TRBV2|TRBJ2-7|NA|NA
CASTIIAVVDEQYF
TGTGCCAGCACTATAATTGCGGTGGTGGACGAGCAGTACTTC
>TRBV7-2|TRBJ1-1|NA|NA
CASSTGVPEAFF
TGTGCCAGCAGTACCGGGGTCCCTGAAGCTTTCTTT
>TRBV2|TRBJ1-1|TRBD1|NA
CASRGTGNRAFF
TGTGCCAGCAGGGGGACAGGGAATCGAGCTTTCTTT
>TRBV5-1|TRBJ1-4|NA|few
CASSPRWAGEEKLFF
TGCGCCAGCAGCCCCCGGTGGGCAGGGGAGGAAAAACTGTTTTTT
>TRBV7-3|TRBJ1-1|NA|NA
CASSLLTAEGAFF
TGTGCCAGCAGCTTACTGACGGCTGAGGGAGCTTTCTTT
>TRBV10-3|TRBJ1-5|NA|NA
CAISERRDQPQHF
TGTGCCATCAGTGAGAGACGGGATCAGCCCCAGCATTTT
>TRBV7-2|TRBJ2-3|NA|once
CASSLAGPQYF
TGTGCCAGCAGCTTAGCGGGACCGCAGTATTTT
>TRBV24-1|TRBJ2-3|TRBD2|NA
CATSEWTSGSLSDTQYF
TGTGCCACCAGTGAGTGGACTAGCGGGAGTTTGTCAGATACGCAGTATTTT
>TRBV19|TRBJ1-1|TRBD1|NA
CASSQADRMNTEAFF
TGTGCCAGTAGTCAGGCGGACAGGATGAACACTGAAGCTTTCTTT
>TRBV19|TRBJ1-2|TRBD1|NA
CASSPTGTGYGYIF
TGTGCCAGTAGCCCCACGGGGACAGGGTATGGCTACATCTTC
>TRBV2|TRBJ2-1|NA|few
CASTYRSGSYNEQFF
TGTGCCAGCACTTATCGGAGCGGCTCCTACAATGAGCAGTTCTTC
>TRBV2|TRBJ1-6|TRBD1|NA
CASRSGTANNSPLHF
TGTGCCAGCAGGTCCGGGACAGCGAATAATTCACCCCTCCACTTT
>TRBV6-5|TRBJ2-7|NA|many
CASSYELHQEQYF
TGTGCCAGCAGTTACGAGCTCCACCAAGAGCAGTACTTC
>TRBV11-2|TRBJ2-6|NA|many
CASSLGNVLTF
TGTGCCAGCAGCTTAGGAAACGTCCTGACTTTC
>TRBV25-1|TRBJ1-2|NA|many
CASSKALGYGYTF
TGTGCCAGCAGTAAGGCTCTCGGCTATGGCTACACCTTC
>TRBV24-1|TRBJ2-5|NA|NA
CATSDLVFGGQETQYF
TGTGCCACCAGTGATTTGGTTTTTGGGGGGCAAGAGACCCAGTACTTC
>TRBV15|TRBJ2-3|NA|NA
CATSRVVNTDTQYF
TGTGCCACCAGCAGAGTGGTTAACACAGATACGCAGTATTTT
>TRBV29-1|TRBJ1-1|NA|many
CSVSRENTEAFF
TGCAGCGTTTCCAGGGAGAACACTGAAGCTTTCTTT
>TRBV29-1|TRBJ2-7|NA|NA
CSVEGGEFYEQYF
TGCAGCGTTGAAGGGGGTGAGTTCTACGAGCAGTACTTC
>TRBV29-1|TRBJ2-5|NA|many
CSVEGRRETQYF
TGCAGCGTTGAAGGGCGTAGAGAGACCCAGTACTTC
>TRBV7-6|TRBJ2-5|TRBD2|NA
CASSTGLAGVFETQYF
TGTGCCAGCAGCACGGGACTAGCGGGAGTTTTTGAGACCCAGTACTTC
>TRBV13|TRBJ2-7|TRBD2|many
CASSPSGIAYEQYF
TGTGCCAGCAGCCCTAGCGGAATAGCCTACGAGCAGTACTTC
>TRBV20-1|TRBJ2-7|NA|NA
CSEVDSNSYEQYF
TGCAGTGAGGTTGACAGCAACTCCTACGAGCAGTACTTC
>TRBV10-3|TRBJ2-3|NA|NA
CAISESGNTDTQYF
TGTGCCATCAGTGAGTCAGGGAACACAGATACGCAGTATTTT
>TRBV11-2|TRBJ2-2|TRBD1|NA
CASSRLGTGNTGELFF
TGTGCCAGCAGCCGCCTCGGGACAGGCAACACCGGGGAGCTGTTTTTT
>TRBV20-1|TRBJ2-3|NA|NA
CSARDSRYTQYF
TGCAGTGCTAGGGACTCAAGATATACGCAGTATTTT
>TRBV10-3|TRBJ2-2|NA|NA
CAISATSPRSSGELFF
TGTGCCATCAGTGCAACTAGTCCGCGGTCCTCCGGGGAGCTGTTTTTT
>TRBV12-3/TRBV12-4|TRBJ1-6|NA|NA
CASSLRDLNSPLHF
TGTGCCAGCAGTTTAAGGGATTTGAATTCACCCCTCCACTTT
>TRBV7-6|TRBJ1-2|NA|NA
CASSLAQPNYGYTF
TGTGCCAGCAGCTTGGCTCAGCCTAACTATGGCTACACCTTC
>TRBV7-9|TRBJ2-5|NA|NA
CASSLGYGTPGGTQYF
TGTGCCAGCAGCTTAGGATACGGGACTCCAGGGGGGACCCAGTACTTC
>TRBV25-1|TRBJ2-5|NA|NA
CASRGLGTRIQETQYF
TGTGCCAGCAGGGGGTTAGGGACTCGCATCCAAGAGACCCAGTACTTC
>TRBV7-2|TRBJ1-1|NA|many
CASSLAGQRTEVFF
TGTGCCAGCAGCTTAGCTGGCCAACGGACTGAAGTTTTCTTT
>TRBV15|TRBJ2-2|NA|NA
CATNSLSTNTGELFF
TGTGCCACCAACAGTCTATCCACGAACACCGGGGAGCTGTTTTTT
>TRBV19|TRBJ1-1|NA|many
CASSISLTPGSEAFF
TGTGCCAGTAGTATTAGTCTTACCCCGGGGTCTGAAGCTTTCTTT
>TRBV7-9|TRBJ2-2|TRBD1|many
CASSLDRGWTGELFF
TGTGCCAGCAGCCTAGACAGGGGATGGACCGGGGAGCTGTTTTTT
>TRBV24-1|TRBJ1-1|NA|NA
CATSDSGRQTEAFF
TGTGCCACCAGTGATTCTGGTCGTCAAACTGAAGCTTTCTTT
>TRBV19|TRBJ2-5|NA|NA
CASSIEEETQYF
TGTGCCAGTAGTATTGAGGAGGAGACCCAGTACTTC
>TRBV24-1|TRBJ1-2|NA|few
CATGLWTNYGYTF
TGTGCCACCGGCCTATGGACTAACTATGGCTACACCTTC
>TRBV24-1|TRBJ1-1|NA|NA
CATSESGRSSGAFF
TGTGCCACCAGTGAGTCCGGGCGATCCAGTGGTGCTTTCTTT
>TRBV6-1|TRBJ2-3|NA|many
CASNSKRVGADTQYF
TGTGCCAGCAATAGCAAAAGGGTTGGGGCAGATACGCAGTATTTT
>TRBV13|TRBJ2-2|TRBD2|NA
CASSFTSGGAGGELFF
TGTGCCAGCAGCTTTACTAGCGGGGGGGCCGGCGGGGAGCTGTTTTTT
>TRBV6-4|TRBJ2-7|TRBD1|NA
CASSVTGGDREQYF
TGTGCCAGCAGTGTAACAGGGGGCGACCGCGAGCAGTACTTC
>TRBV18|TRBJ2-2|NA|NA
CASSPDRRELFF
TGTGCCAGCTCACCGGACCGTAGGGAGCTGTTTTTT
>TRBV15|TRBJ1-5|NA|NA
CATRDLGQGKRPQHF
TGTGCCACCAGGGACCTTGGGCAGGGTAAAAGGCCCCAGCATTTT
>TRBV6-5|TRBJ1-5|NA|few
CASSSLQGRQPQHF
TGTGCCAGCAGTTCCCTCCAGGGGCGACAGCCCCAGCATTTT
>TRBV7-9|TRBJ2-7|NA|few
CASSLENYEQYF
TGTGCCAGCAGCTTAGAGAACTACGAGCAGTACTTC
>TRBV28|TRBJ2-5|TRBD2|NA
CASRSGTRGTKTQYF
TGTGCCAGCAGATCCGGGACTAGGGGCACAAAGACCCAGTACTTC
>TRBV4-1|TRBJ1-5|NA|many
CASSQDKSNNQPQHF
TGCGCCAGCAGCCAAGATAAATCGAACAATCAGCCCCAGCATTTT
>TRBV7-3|TRBJ1-4|NA|NA
CASSSRRTNEKLFF
TGTGCCAGCAGCTCTCGTCGGACTAATGAAAAACTGTTTTTT
>TRBV3-1|TRBJ1-6|NA|few
CASSPGESYNSPLHF
TGTGCCAGCAGCCCCGGGGAATCCTATAATTCACCCCTCCACTTT
>TRBV29-1|TRBJ2-7|TRBD2|NA
CSGTSGTSYEQYF
TGCAGCGGGACTAGCGGGACCTCCTACGAGCAGTACTTC
>TRBV25-1|TRBJ1-1|NA|NA
CASSRDNTGNTEAFF
TGTGCCAGCAGTAGGGATAACACAGGGAACACTGAAGCTTTCTTT
>TRBV29-1|TRBJ1-3|TRBD1|few
CSVGLDREGGNTIYF
TGCAGCGTGGGGCTTGACAGGGAAGGTGGAAACACCATATATTTT
>TRBV10-3|TRBJ2-2|TRBD2|NA
CAISESRGGADGELFF
TGTGCCATCAGTGAAAGTCGCGGGGGGGCCGACGGGGAGCTGTTTTTT
>TRBV12-3/TRBV12-4|TRBJ2-7|NA|many
CASSFFGGGGYEQYF
TGTGCCAGCAGTTTTTTCGGGGGAGGCGGCTACGAGCAGTACTTC
>TRBV6-5|TRBJ2-5|NA|NA
CASSYVTGEETQYF
TGTGCCAGCAGTTACGTGACTGGCGAAGAGACCCAGTACTTC